This T cell receptor (beta chain) came from a study of shared clonotypes between healthy human individuals. For the study at large: Ranging from 18 to 49 in age, donors were two women and a few men.

Study-wide results and limits: Memory subsets generally showed lower estimated richness than naive subsets.

This clone was counted a single time. What it binds is unknown. An approximately 210 ng quantity of DNA, 25,000 to 35,000 T cell genomes, went into the sorted-subset replicate PCRs. The repertoire was sequenced with immunoSEQ multiplex PCR; TCRdb's copy has only in-frame clones and lacks some. The sample includes millions of clones, 85% to 95% of them seen just once. Those who donated, Caucasian adults without exception, all lived in Nashville, Tennessee. Germline loops: CDR1 LGHNA, CDR2 YSLEER. This CDR3 has 16 residues. V was pared by 3 bases and J by 3 bases, with 17 bases between. The sequenced material came from naive CD4+ T cells sorted from blood. Subset described: CD45RA+ positively selected. The TCR comes from a man younger than 35 in good health. The gene calls are TRBV4-3 and TRBJ2-5, with D possibly matching TRBD1 (7 bases). This CDR3 is CASSQGPVRGEETQYF. The CDR3 DNA reads TGCGCCAGCAGCCAGGGCCCGGTCAGGGGGGAAGAGACCCAGTACTTC.